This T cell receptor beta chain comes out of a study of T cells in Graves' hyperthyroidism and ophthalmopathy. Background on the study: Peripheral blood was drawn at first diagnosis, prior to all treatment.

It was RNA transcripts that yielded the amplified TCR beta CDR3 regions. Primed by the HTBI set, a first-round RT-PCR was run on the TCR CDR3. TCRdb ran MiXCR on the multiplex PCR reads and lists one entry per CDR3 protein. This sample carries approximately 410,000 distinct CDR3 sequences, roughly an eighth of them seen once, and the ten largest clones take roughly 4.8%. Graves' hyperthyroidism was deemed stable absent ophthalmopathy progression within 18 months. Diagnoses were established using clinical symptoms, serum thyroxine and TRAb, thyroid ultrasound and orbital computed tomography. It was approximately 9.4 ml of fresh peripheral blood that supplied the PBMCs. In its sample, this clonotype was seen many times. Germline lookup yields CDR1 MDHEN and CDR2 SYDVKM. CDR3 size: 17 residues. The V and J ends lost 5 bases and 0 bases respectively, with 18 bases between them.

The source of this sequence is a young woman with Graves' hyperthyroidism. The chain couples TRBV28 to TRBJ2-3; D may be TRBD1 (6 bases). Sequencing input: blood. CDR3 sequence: CASSAQTGRPSTDTQYF. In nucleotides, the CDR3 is TGTGCCAGCAGTGCTCAAACAGGGAGACCGAGCACAGATACGCAGTATTTT.